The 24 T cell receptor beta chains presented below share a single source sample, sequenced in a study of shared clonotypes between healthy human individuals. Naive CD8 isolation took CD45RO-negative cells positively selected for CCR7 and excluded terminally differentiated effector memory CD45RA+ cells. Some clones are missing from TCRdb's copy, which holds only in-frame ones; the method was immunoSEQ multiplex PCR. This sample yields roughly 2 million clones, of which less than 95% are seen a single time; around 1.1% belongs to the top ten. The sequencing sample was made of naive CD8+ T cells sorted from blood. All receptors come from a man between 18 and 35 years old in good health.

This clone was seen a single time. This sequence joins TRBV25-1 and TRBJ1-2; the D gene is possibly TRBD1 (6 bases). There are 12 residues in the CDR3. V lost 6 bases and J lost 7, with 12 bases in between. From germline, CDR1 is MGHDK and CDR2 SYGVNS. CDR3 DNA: TGTGCCAGCAGGAGGGGGGATTTTGGCTACACCTTC. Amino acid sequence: CASRRGDFGYTF.

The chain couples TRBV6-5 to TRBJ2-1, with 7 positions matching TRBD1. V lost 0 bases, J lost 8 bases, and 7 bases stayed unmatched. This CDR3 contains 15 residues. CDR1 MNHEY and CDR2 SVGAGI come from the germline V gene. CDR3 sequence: CASSYSPDRSDEQFF. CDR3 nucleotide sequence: TGTGCCAGCAGTTACTCTCCGGACAGGTCAGATGAGCAGTTCTTC.

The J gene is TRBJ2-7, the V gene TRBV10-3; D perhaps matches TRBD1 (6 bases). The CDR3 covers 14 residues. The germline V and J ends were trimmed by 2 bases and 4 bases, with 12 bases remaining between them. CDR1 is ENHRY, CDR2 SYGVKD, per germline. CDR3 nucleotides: TGTGCCATCAGTGAGCCACAGGGTACGTACGAGCAGTACTTC. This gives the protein CAISEPQGTYEQYF.

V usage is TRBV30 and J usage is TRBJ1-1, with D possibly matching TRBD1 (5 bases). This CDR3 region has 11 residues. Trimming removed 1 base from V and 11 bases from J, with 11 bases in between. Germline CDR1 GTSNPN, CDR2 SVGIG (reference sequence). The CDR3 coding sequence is TGTGCCTGGAGTGCGGGGGTAGGGGCTTTCTTT. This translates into CAWSAGVGAFF.

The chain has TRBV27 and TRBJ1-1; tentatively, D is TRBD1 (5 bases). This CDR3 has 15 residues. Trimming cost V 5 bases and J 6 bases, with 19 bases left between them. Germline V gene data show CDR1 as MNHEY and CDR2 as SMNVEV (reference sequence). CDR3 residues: CASSLQRQGTAEAFF. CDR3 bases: TGTGCCAGCAGTCTCCAACGGCAGGGTACGGCTGAAGCTTTCTTT.

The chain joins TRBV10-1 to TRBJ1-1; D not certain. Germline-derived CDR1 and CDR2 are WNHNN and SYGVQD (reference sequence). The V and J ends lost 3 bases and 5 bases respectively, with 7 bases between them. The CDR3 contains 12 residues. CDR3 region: CASSDLWTEAFF. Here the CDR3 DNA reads TGCGCCAGCAGTGATTTGTGGACTGAAGCTTTCTTT.

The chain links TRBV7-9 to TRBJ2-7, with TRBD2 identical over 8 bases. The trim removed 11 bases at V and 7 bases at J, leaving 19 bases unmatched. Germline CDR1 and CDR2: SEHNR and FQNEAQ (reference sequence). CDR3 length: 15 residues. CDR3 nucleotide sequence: TGTGCCGCTGGGGGAATAGCGGGGCCCCCTGGGGAGCAGTACTTC. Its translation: CAAGGIAGPPGEQYF.

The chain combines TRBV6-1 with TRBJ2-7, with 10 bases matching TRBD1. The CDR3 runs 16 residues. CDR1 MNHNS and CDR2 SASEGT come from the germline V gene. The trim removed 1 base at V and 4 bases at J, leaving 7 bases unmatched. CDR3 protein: CASSEDVPGQGYEQYF. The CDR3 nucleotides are TGTGCCAGCAGTGAAGACGTACCGGGACAGGGGTACGAGCAGTACTTC.

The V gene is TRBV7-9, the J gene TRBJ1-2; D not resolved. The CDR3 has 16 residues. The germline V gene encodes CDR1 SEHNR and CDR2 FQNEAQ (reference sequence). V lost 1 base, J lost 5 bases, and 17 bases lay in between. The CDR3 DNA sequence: TGTGCCAGCAGCTTAGTAGGCAGCCACACAACGTATGGCTACACCTTC. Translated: CASSLVGSHTTYGYTF.

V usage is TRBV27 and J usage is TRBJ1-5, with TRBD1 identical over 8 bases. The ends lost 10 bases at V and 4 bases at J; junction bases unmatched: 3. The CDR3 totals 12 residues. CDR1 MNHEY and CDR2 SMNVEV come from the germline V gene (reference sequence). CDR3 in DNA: TGTGCCACCCGACAGGGGAATCAGCCCCAGCATTTT. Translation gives CATRQGNQPQHF.

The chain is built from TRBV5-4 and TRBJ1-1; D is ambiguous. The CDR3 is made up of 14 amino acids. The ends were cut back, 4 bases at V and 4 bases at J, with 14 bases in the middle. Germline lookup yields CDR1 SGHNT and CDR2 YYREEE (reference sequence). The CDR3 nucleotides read TGTGCCAGCAGCCCCGTCCCCGCCATCACTGAAGCTTTCTTT. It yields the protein CASSPVPAITEAFF.

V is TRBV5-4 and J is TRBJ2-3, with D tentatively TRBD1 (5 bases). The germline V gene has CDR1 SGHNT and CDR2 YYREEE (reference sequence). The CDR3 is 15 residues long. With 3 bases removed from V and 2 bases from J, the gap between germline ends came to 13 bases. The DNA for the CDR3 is TGTGCCAGCAGCTCCTGGAGACAGACCACAGATACGCAGTATTTT. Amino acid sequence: CASSSWRQTTDTQYF.

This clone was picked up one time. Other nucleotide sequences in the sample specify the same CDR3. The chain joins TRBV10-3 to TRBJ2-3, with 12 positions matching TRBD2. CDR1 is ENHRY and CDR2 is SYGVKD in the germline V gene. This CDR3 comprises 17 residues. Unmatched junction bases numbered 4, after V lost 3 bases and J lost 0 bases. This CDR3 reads CAISDTSGGTSTDTQYF. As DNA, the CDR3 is TGTGCCATCAGTGATACTAGCGGGGGGACTAGCACAGATACGCAGTATTTT.

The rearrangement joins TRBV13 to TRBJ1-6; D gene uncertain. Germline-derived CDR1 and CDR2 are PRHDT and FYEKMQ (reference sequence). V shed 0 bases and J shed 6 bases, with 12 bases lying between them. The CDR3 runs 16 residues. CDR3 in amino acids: CASSLGRSLGNSPLHF. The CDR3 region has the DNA TGTGCCAGCAGCTTAGGGCGAAGCTTAGGTAATTCACCCCTCCACTTT.

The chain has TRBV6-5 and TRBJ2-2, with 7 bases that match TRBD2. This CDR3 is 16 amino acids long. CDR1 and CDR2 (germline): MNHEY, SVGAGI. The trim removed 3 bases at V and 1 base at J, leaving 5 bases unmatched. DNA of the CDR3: TGTGCCAGCAGTTATTTAAGCGGGGTGAACACCGGGGAGCTGTTTTTT. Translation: CASSYLSGVNTGELFF.

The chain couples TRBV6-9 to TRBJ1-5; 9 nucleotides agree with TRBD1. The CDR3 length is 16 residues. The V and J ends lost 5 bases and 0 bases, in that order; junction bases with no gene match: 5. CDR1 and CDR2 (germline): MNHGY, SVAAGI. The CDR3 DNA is TGTGCCAGCAGTCTACAGGGGGCGTATAGCAATCAGCCCCAGCATTTT. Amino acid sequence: CASSLQGAYSNQPQHF.

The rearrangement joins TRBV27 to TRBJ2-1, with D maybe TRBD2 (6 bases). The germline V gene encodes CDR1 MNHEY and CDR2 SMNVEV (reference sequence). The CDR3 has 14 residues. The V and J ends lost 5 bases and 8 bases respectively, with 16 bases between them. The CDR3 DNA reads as TGTGCCAGCAGTGCTCTACTAGCCGAAGATGAGCAGTTCTTC. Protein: CASSALLAEDEQFF.

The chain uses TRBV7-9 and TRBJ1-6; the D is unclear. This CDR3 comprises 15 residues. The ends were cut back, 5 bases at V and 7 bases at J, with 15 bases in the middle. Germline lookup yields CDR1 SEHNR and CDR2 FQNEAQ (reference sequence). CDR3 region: CASSLPEGANSPLHF. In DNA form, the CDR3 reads TGTGCCAGCAGCCTACCTGAGGGAGCGAATTCACCCCTCCACTTT.

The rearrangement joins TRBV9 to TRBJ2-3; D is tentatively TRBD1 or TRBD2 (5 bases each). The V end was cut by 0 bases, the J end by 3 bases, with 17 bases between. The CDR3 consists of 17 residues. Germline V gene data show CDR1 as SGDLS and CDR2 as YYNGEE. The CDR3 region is CASSVDWNGAGTDTQYF. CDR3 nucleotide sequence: TGTGCCAGCAGCGTAGATTGGAACGGGGCCGGTACAGATACGCAGTATTTT.

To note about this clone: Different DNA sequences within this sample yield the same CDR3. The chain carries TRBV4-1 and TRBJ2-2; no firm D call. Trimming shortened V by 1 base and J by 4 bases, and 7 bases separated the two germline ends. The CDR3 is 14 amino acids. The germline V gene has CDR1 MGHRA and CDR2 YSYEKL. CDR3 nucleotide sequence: TGCGCCAGCAGCCAAGTTTCAACCACCGGGGAGCTGTTTTTT. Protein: CASSQVSTTGELFF.

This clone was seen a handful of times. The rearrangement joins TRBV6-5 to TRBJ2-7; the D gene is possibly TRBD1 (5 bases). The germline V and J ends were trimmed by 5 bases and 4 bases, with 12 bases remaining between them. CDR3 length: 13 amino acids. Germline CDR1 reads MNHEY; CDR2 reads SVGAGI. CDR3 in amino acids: CASSTPDKYEQYF. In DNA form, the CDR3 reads TGTGCCAGCAGTACCCCGGACAAATACGAGCAGTACTTC.

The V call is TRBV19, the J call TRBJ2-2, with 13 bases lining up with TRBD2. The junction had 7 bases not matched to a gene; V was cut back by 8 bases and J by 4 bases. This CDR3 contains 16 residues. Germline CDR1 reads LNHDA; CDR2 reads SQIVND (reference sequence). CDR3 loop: CASSSWTSGSTGELFF. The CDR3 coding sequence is TGTGCCAGTTCTTCCTGGACTAGCGGGAGCACCGGGGAGCTGTTTTTT.

CDR3 loop: CASSLGREGHMNEQFF. The CDR3 nucleotides read TGCGCCAGCAGCTTGGGGCGGGAGGGCCACATGAATGAGCAGTTCTTC. The rearrangement links TRBV5-1 to TRBJ2-1; 9 nucleotides line up with TRBD2. J was trimmed by 7 bases and V by 0 bases; bases with no gene match: 8. There are 16 residues in the CDR3. Germline values: CDR1 SGHRS, CDR2 YFSETQ. The whole variable domain, filled in from reference TRBV5-1 and TRBJ2-1, reads KAGVTQTPRYLIKTRGQQVTLSCSPISGHRSVSWYQQTPGQGLQFLFEYFSETQRNKGNFPGRFSGRQFSNSRSEMNVSTLELGDSALYLCASSLGREGHMNEQFFGPGTRLTVL.

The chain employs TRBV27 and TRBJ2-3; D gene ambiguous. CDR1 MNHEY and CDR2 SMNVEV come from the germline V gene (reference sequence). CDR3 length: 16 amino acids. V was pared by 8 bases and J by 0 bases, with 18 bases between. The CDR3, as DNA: TGTGCCAGCTCCCTCCTTGGGCCCGCTAGCACAGATACGCAGTATTTT. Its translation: CASSLLGPASTDTQYF.